Shown below are 17 T cell receptor beta chains from a single sample sequenced in a study of blood T cell repertoires in COVID-19. Clones were sequenced by immunoSEQ multiplex PCR, and TCRdb holds only the in-frame ones, with some missing. The repertoire holds approximately 240,000 clones, over 80% seen once, with 1.9% in the top ten. The sequenced material came from PBMCs or T cells enriched from blood (not recorded which). Receptors originate from a woman aged 18 to 35 who had recovered from COVID-19.

The chain links TRBV29-1 to TRBJ1-4; unclear D gene. Trimming cost V 7 bases and J 7 bases, with 16 bases left between them. The CDR3 is 13 amino acids. The germline CDR1 and CDR2 sequences are SQVTM and ANQGSEA. CDR3 nucleotides: TGCAGCGGTACGGAGGGCGTCGGTGAAAAACTGTTTTTT. Residues: CSGTEGVGEKLFF.

The CDR3 DNA reads as TGCGCCAGCAGCCCCTTGGCGGCCGGTGGTGAGCAGTTCTTC. The encoded protein is CASSPLAAGGEQFF. V and J are TRBV5-1 and TRBJ2-1; no firm D call. The CDR3 has 14 residues. CDR1 SGHRS and CDR2 YFSETQ come from the germline V gene. Trimming took 4 bases from V and 9 from J, leaving 17 bases between them.

The genes are TRBV27 and TRBJ1-1, with D unresolved. In germline, CDR1 is MNHEY, CDR2 SMNVEV (reference sequence). This CDR3 is 14 amino acids long. The V gene lost 5 bases and the J gene lost 0 bases, with 10 bases spanning the gap. CDR3 sequence: CASSVRGMNTEAFF. Written as DNA, the CDR3 is TGTGCCAGCAGTGTTCGAGGGATGAACACTGAAGCTTTCTTT.

V and J are TRBV9 and TRBJ2-6; 7 bases align to TRBD1. Germline loops: CDR1 SGDLS, CDR2 YYNGEE. CDR3 length equals 16 residues. Trimming at V came to 1 base and at J to 3 bases, leaving 4 bases not matched to a gene. The CDR3 DNA sequence: TGTGCCAGCAGCGTACGCCAGGGGGATGGGGCCAACGTCCTGACTTTC. Translated, it gives CASSVRQGDGANVLTF.

The gene calls are TRBV13 and TRBJ1-4; tentatively, D is TRBD1 (5 bases). Per germline, CDR1 PRHDT and CDR2 FYEKMQ (reference sequence). The V gene lost 3 bases and the J gene lost 6 bases, with 14 bases spanning the gap. This CDR3 comprises 15 residues. CDR3 loop: CASSLGPGVDEKLFF. For the CDR3, the DNA is TGTGCCAGCAGCTTGGGGCCAGGAGTGGATGAAAAACTGTTTTTT.

The chain recombines TRBV3-1 (or the pseudogene TRBV3-2) with TRBJ2-7; TRBD2 matches at 8 bases. CDR1 is LGHDT, CDR2 YNNKEL, per germline (reference sequence). With 1 base clipped from V and 6 bases from J, the junction kept 8 bases outside the gene matches. The CDR3 consists of 15 residues. The CDR3, as DNA: TGTGCCAGCAGCCAAGCGGGGGGGGGAGTGGGCGAGCAGTACTTC. This encodes CASSQAGGGVGEQYF.

The chain links TRBV2 to TRBJ1-5; 8 bases are a match to TRBD1. This CDR3 contains 15 residues. V was clipped by 6 bases and J by 6 bases; unmatched bases: 10. Germline assignment: CDR1 SNHLY and CDR2 FYNNEI. CDR3 sequence reads: CASRSGGSFSQPQHF. The CDR3 region has the DNA TGTGCCAGCAGGTCAGGGGGCTCTTTCAGTCAGCCCCAGCATTTT.

The chain uses TRBV28 and TRBJ1-6, with D maybe TRBD1 (5 bases). The CDR3 extends over 14 amino acids. Germline CDR1 and CDR2: MDHEN and SYDVKM. Trimming took off 5 bases at V and 10 bases at J, with 15 bases between the two ends. The CDR3 here is CASSPTTVRSPLHF. CDR3 in DNA: TGTGCCAGCAGTCCTACGACAGTTCGGTCACCCCTCCACTTT.

V usage is TRBV7-3 and J usage is TRBJ2-1, with 9 bases that match TRBD2. The CDR3 has 13 amino acids. Trimming cost V 5 bases and J 13 bases; bases outside gene matches: 9. Germline loops: CDR1 SGHTA, CDR2 FQGTGA. CDR3 sequence: CASSPVGGGAQFF. DNA of the CDR3: TGTGCCAGCAGCCCCGTGGGCGGGGGGGCCCAGTTCTTC. Combining the CDR3 with reference TRBV7-3 and TRBJ2-1 gives the whole variable domain GAGVSQTPSNKVTEKGKYVELRCDPISGHTALYWYRQSLGQGPEFLIYFQGTGAADDSGLPNDRFFAVRPEGSVSTLKIQRTERGDSAVYLCASSPVGGGAQFFGPGTRLTVL.

The V and J genes are TRBV4-3 and TRBJ2-7, with TRBD1 matching 8 bases. The length of the CDR3 is 16 residues. CDR1 LGHNA and CDR2 YSLEER come from the germline V gene. The ends lost 0 bases at V and 3 bases at J; junction bases unmatched: 7. The DNA for the CDR3 is TGCGCCAGCAGCCAAGATTTGTGGGACAGGTACTACGAGCAGTACTTC. This codes for CASSQDLWDRYYEQYF.

J is TRBJ2-1 and V is TRBV7-8; D is possibly TRBD2 (5 bases). Deletions cut 4 bases from V and 10 bases from J, with 11 bases between. CDR3 length: 12 residues. Per germline, CDR1 SGHVS and CDR2 FQNEAQ. The CDR3 DNA is TGTGCCAGCAGCTCCATCGGGAAGGAGCAGTTCTTC. Translating it yields CASSSIGKEQFF.

The chain has TRBV28 and TRBJ2-7; D is undetermined. The ends were cut back, 6 bases at V and 0 bases at J, with 9 bases in the middle. The V gene's germline CDR1 is MDHEN and CDR2 SYDVKM. The CDR3 is made up of 13 amino acids. The CDR3 loop reads CASRRQPSYEQYF. DNA of the CDR3: TGTGCCAGCAGGCGGCAGCCCTCCTACGAGCAGTACTTC.

V is TRBV28 and J is TRBJ2-1; 7 nucleotides agree with TRBD1. The CDR3 totals 16 residues. The germline V gene encodes CDR1 MDHEN and CDR2 SYDVKM. Germline trimming cut 6 bases from V and 3 bases from J; bases unmatched to any gene: 11. CDR3 region: CASRGSGTENYNEQFF. Written as DNA, the CDR3 is TGTGCCAGCAGGGGCTCCGGGACAGAAAACTACAATGAGCAGTTCTTC.

The V and J genes are TRBV7-2 and TRBJ1-5, with no clear D. Trimming took 5 bases from V and 2 from J, leaving 7 bases between them. CDR1 is SGHTA, CDR2 FQGNSA, per germline. The CDR3 extends over 13 amino acids. CDR3: CASSPEGNQPQHF. DNA of the CDR3: TGTGCCAGCAGCCCAGAGGGCAATCAGCCCCAGCATTTT.

This chain links TRBV2 with TRBJ1-6, with unresolved D. This CDR3 spans 14 amino acids. Germline CDR1 reads SNHLY; CDR2 reads FYNNEI. Trimming took off 1 base at V and 6 bases at J, with 7 bases between the two ends. CDR3 sequence: CASSEEIGNSPLHF. The CDR3 coding sequence is TGTGCCAGCAGTGAAGAGATCGGTAATTCACCCCTCCACTTT.

This chain joins TRBV2 and TRBJ2-6, with no clear D. V lost 4 bases, J lost 1 base, and 14 bases lay in between. Looked up from germline, CDR1 is SNHLY and CDR2 is FYNNEI. This CDR3 spans 17 amino acids. CDR3 DNA sequence: TGTGCCAGCAGTGTACCAATACCAGGATCTGGGGCCAACGTCCTGACTTTC. Translation gives CASSVPIPGSGANVLTF.

Remarks on this clone: Other DNA sequences from this sample encode an identical CDR3 as well. Here the CDR3 reads CASSQEGVDTQYF. CDR3 bases: TGTGCCAGCAGCCAAGAAGGGGTAGATACGCAGTATTTT. The rearrangement joins TRBV4-2 to TRBJ2-3; tentative D call: TRBD1 (5 bases). Germline V gives CDR1 LGHNA, CDR2 YNFKEQ. The V end was cut by 0 bases, the J end by 5 bases, with 6 bases between. The CDR3 runs 13 residues.